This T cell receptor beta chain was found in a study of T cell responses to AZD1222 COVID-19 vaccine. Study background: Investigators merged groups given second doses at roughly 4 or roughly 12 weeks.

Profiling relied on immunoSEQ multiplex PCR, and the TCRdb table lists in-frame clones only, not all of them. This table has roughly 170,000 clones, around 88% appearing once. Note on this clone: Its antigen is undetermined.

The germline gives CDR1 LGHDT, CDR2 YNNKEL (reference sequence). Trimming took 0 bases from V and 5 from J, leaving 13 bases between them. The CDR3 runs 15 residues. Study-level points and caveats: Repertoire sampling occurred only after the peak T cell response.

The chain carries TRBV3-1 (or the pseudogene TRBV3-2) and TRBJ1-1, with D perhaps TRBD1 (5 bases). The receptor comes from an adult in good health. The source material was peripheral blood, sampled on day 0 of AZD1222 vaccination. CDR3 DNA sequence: TGTGCCAGCAGCCAAGAGGGGGAAGGGGAAACTGAAGCTTTCTTT. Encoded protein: CASSQEGEGETEAFF.